The clone carrying this T cell receptor beta chain was detected once. The entry originates in a study of shared clonotypes between healthy human individuals. As for the study in general: CD4 naive and CD4 memory each took three plates per donor, while CD8 naive took two and CD8 memory one.

The CDR3 has 15 amino acids. V was pared by 3 bases and J by 0 bases, with 11 bases between. CDR1 is SGDLS, CDR2 YYNGEE, per germline. Investigators spread the genomic DNA of each subset evenly over several immunoSEQ plates. Sequencing was performed with immunoSEQ multiplex PCR; in TCRdb, only in-frame clones are kept and a portion is missing. The sample carries about 2 million clones, about 95% recorded once. Naive-designated CD8 cells lacked CD45RO, were positively enriched for CCR7, and omitted terminally differentiated effector memory CD45RA+ cells. The genes are TRBV9 and TRBJ2-3; D is perhaps TRBD2 (5 bases). The TCR comes from a man aged 18 to 35 in good health. Input material: naive CD8+ T cells sorted from blood. In nucleotides, the CDR3 is TGTGCCAGCAGCGGCCGGGAAAAAAGCACAGATACGCAGTATTTT. Protein product: CASSGREKSTDTQYF.